This TCR beta chain is drawn from a study of glioma-infiltrating T cells. Whole-study findings and limits: Gliomas, especially low-grade, showed above-expected tissue-blood divergence; non-neoplastic patients showed below. CDR3 overlap between tissue and blood was very small.

Amplification of TCR alpha and beta CDR3 regions from RNA used iRepertoire nested multiplex PCR. One-step reverse transcription and amplification started from approximately 100-400 ng of tissue mRNA or PBMC total RNA. TCRdb called the multiplex PCR reads again in MiXCR, with one record for every CDR3 protein. The sample has some 130,000 distinct CDR3 sequences, 24% seen once. On this clonotype: The antigen remains undetermined.

The CDR3 contains 14 residues. V was shortened by 0 bases and J by 3 bases, with 9 bases between the two germline ends. CDR1 is DFQATT, CDR2 SNEGSKA, per germline (reference sequence). Sequenced sample: glioma tissue, nonneoplastic brain tissue, or PBMCs (not recorded which). This sequence originates from a human donor with low-grade glioma or glioblastoma, undergoing nonglioma brain surgery, or in good health (not recorded which). J is TRBJ1-3 and V is TRBV20-1; D uncertain. The DNA of the CDR3 is TGCAGTGCTAGAGATGACGGTTATGGAAACACCATATATTTT. Translated: CSARDDGYGNTIYF.